The 24 T cell receptor beta chains in this list originate from one sample, sequenced in a study of blood T cell repertoires in COVID-19. The data were produced by immunoSEQ multiplex PCR, yet TCRdb's version contains in-frame clones alone and is incomplete. The sample has over 150,000 clones; 90% are singletons. The sequenced sample consisted of peripheral blood. These TCRs come from a man aged 45 to 65 with acute or convalescent COVID-19.

The rearrangement joins TRBV30 to TRBJ2-7, with D possibly being TRBD2 (6 bases). Germline CDR1 GTSNPN, CDR2 SVGIG (reference sequence). CDR3 length: 15 residues. V was cut by 0 bases and J by 3 bases, with 15 bases left in between. CDR3: CAWSVSSGYRYEQYF. For the CDR3, the DNA is TGTGCCTGGAGTGTAAGTAGCGGCTACCGCTACGAGCAGTACTTC.

A single count supports this clone. The rearrangement uses TRBV10-3 and TRBJ2-1; the match to TRBD2 covers 15 bases. Trimming cost V 8 bases and J 6 bases; bases outside gene matches: 8. The CDR3 contains 16 residues. Per germline, CDR1 ENHRY and CDR2 SYGVKD. This chain's CDR3 is CAISGLAGGSGNEQFF. CDR3 nucleotides: TGTGCCATCTCGGGACTAGCGGGAGGATCGGGCAATGAGCAGTTCTTC.

This CDR3 reads CSVGLAGRTDTQYF. CDR3 in DNA: TGCAGCGTTGGACTAGCGGGGCGCACAGATACGCAGTATTTT. V is TRBV29-1 and J is TRBJ2-3; 11 bases match TRBD2. Trimming removed 4 bases from V and 1 base from J; junction bases left unmatched: 1. This CDR3 contains 14 residues. Germline V lookup: CDR1 SQVTM, CDR2 ANQGSEA.

The V gene is TRBV30, the J gene TRBJ1-6; TRBD1 agrees at 9 bases. CDR1 is GTSNPN, CDR2 SVGIG, per germline (reference sequence). The CDR3 loop spans 13 amino acids. Trimming at V came to 3 bases and at J to 9 bases, leaving 3 bases not matched to a gene. DNA for the CDR3: TGTGCCTGGAGACAGGGGGCGACTTCACCCCTCCACTTT. Its translation: CAWRQGATSPLHF.

The chain combines TRBV27 with TRBJ1-1; D unclear. This CDR3 is 11 amino acids long. Per the germline V gene, CDR1 is MNHEY and CDR2 is SMNVEV (reference sequence). Trimming stripped 6 bases from V and 5 bases from J, with 7 bases between. The DNA for the CDR3 is TGTGCCAGCAGAACACAGACTGAAGCTTTCTTT. Translation gives CASRTQTEAFF.

The chain couples TRBV3-1 (or the pseudogene TRBV3-2) to TRBJ1-2; D is undetermined. V gave up 5 bases and J gave up 8 bases, with 9 bases separating them. The CDR3 sequence is 11 residues long. Germline CDR1 and CDR2: LGHDT and YNNKEL (reference sequence). CDR3 DNA sequence: TGTGCCAGCAGCGACTCCTTGGGCTACACCTTC. Protein: CASSDSLGYTF.

V and J are TRBV7-3 and TRBJ2-1; 10 nucleotides match TRBD2. The trim removed 1 base at V and 5 bases at J, leaving 5 bases unmatched. Looked up from germline, CDR1 is SGHTA and CDR2 is FQGTGA. This CDR3 has 16 amino acids. The CDR3 DNA sequence: TGTGCCAGCAGCTTAAACCCTAGCGGGGGCCACAATGAGCAGTTCTTC. It yields the protein CASSLNPSGGHNEQFF.

The rearrangement links TRBV18 to TRBJ2-5; tentative D call: TRBD1 (6 bases). V was shortened by 3 bases and J by 4 bases, with 15 bases between the two germline ends. The CDR3 consists of 15 residues. Looked up from germline, CDR1 is KGHSH and CDR2 is LQKENI. The CDR3 region has the DNA TGTGCCAGCTCACCTACGTCAGGGGAACTAGAGACCCAGTACTTC. Residues: CASSPTSGELETQYF.

The genes are TRBV4-3 and TRBJ1-2; D gene ambiguous. The ends were cut back, 0 bases at V and 8 bases at J, with 10 bases in the middle. CDR3 length: 13 residues. The germline V gene encodes CDR1 LGHNA and CDR2 YSLEER. The chain's CDR3 is CASSQDRGGGYTF. CDR3 DNA: TGCGCCAGCAGCCAAGATCGGGGAGGGGGCTACACCTTC.

The chain combines TRBV30 with TRBJ1-2; 7 nucleotides align to TRBD1. The CDR3 has 15 amino acids. After removal of 2 bases from V and 0 bases from J, the junction contained 6 bases not matched to a gene. CDR1 is GTSNPN, CDR2 SVGIG, per germline (reference sequence). The CDR3 DNA is TGTGCCTGGAGTAAGGGGGCCCTAGCTAACTATGGCTACACCTTC. Residues: CAWSKGALANYGYTF.

The V and J genes are TRBV21-1 and TRBJ1-2; TRBD1, the table's D call, was not compared with the DNA. TRBV21-1 is an annotated pseudogene. The CDR3 covers 15 residues. In nucleotides, the CDR3 is TGTGCCAGCAGCAAAACGACAGGGTCGCTGTATGGCTACACCTTC. It codes for CASSKTTGSLYGYTF.

This clone is a singleton in its sample. The chain joins TRBV10-3 to TRBJ1-6; no definite D call. The V gene lost 0 bases and the J gene lost 0 bases, with 6 bases spanning the gap. Germline assignment: CDR1 ENHRY and CDR2 SYGVKD. The CDR3 contains 16 residues. CDR3 DNA: TGTGCCATCAGTGAGTCGGCGGTCTCCTATAATTCACCCCTCCACTTT. Protein: CAISESAVSYNSPLHF.

The chain has TRBV15 and TRBJ1-4, with D maybe TRBD1 (6 bases). The CDR3 consists of 13 residues. V dropped 5 bases and J dropped 6 bases, with 10 bases sitting between them. CDR1 LNHNV and CDR2 YYDKDF come from the germline V gene (reference sequence). Here the CDR3 reads CATSRDTDEKLFF. CDR3 bases: TGTGCCACCAGCCGGGACACAGATGAAAAACTGTTTTTT.

The J gene is TRBJ2-1, the V gene TRBV28, with D unresolved. Between the trimmed V and J ends, which lost 2 bases and 4 bases, there was a span of 12 bases. In germline, CDR1 is MDHEN, CDR2 SYDVKM. The CDR3 runs 15 residues. This chain's CDR3 is CASSLSAVAYNEQFF. Written as DNA, the CDR3 is TGTGCCAGCAGTTTAAGTGCGGTTGCATACAATGAGCAGTTCTTC.

The V call is TRBV29-1, the J call TRBJ1-1; D gene uncertain. Trimming took off 1 base at V and 4 bases at J, with 10 bases between the two ends. This CDR3 is 13 amino acids long. The germline gives CDR1 SQVTM, CDR2 ANQGSEA. CDR3 in amino acids: CSVEVLEGTEAFF. In DNA, the CDR3 is TGCAGCGTTGAAGTTTTGGAGGGCACTGAAGCTTTCTTT.

Details on this clone: Mismatch with germline at one junction end may stem from a read error. The chain is built from TRBV6-1 and TRBJ1-5, with D maybe TRBD1 (6 bases). The germline gives CDR1 MNHNS, CDR2 SASEGT. This CDR3 is built from 14 residues. CDR3 loop: CASREGQYNQPQHF. The CDR3 coding sequence is TGTGCCAGCAGAGAAGGACAGTACAATCAGCCCCAGCATTTT.

The chain uses TRBV18 and TRBJ1-1, with 9 bases aligning to TRBD1. The CDR3 covers 15 residues. Germline CDR1 is KGHSH and CDR2 is LQKENI. After removal of 2 bases from V and 4 bases from J, the junction contained 5 bases not matched to a gene. Here the CDR3 reads CASSPADRGSTEAFF. The CDR3, as DNA: TGTGCCAGCTCACCAGCGGACAGGGGTAGCACTGAAGCTTTCTTT.

The chain couples TRBV9 to TRBJ2-3; TRBD2 agrees at 8 bases. This CDR3 region has 15 residues. Germline V gene lookup returns CDR1 SGDLS and CDR2 YYNGEE. Losses at the gene ends were 0 bases for V and 2 bases for J; bases not matched to a gene: 2. The CDR3 sequence: CASSVASGYTDTQYF. The CDR3 DNA follows: TGTGCCAGCAGCGTAGCTAGCGGGTACACAGATACGCAGTATTTT.

The chain combines TRBV7-2 with TRBJ1-1; 8 positions match TRBD1. Germline-derived CDR1 and CDR2 are SGHTA and FQGNSA. The CDR3 contains 17 residues. The J segment lost 2 bases and the V segment lost 5 bases, leaving 13 bases of the junction unmatched. The DNA of the CDR3 is TGTGCCAGCAGCCCCCGTCCAGGGGGCGCGAGTAACACTGAAGCTTTCTTT. It is translated as CASSPRPGGASNTEAFF. Full variable domain (outside the CDR3, taken from reference TRBV7-2 and TRBJ1-1): GAGVSQSPSNKVTEKGKDVELRCDPISGHTALYWYRQSLGQGLEFLIYFQGNSAPDKSGLPSDRFSAERTGGSVSTLTIQRTQQEDSAVYLCASSPRPGGASNTEAFFGQGTRLTVV.

The chain is built from TRBV27 and TRBJ2-3; D is perhaps TRBD2 (5 bases). Germline V gene lookup returns CDR1 MNHEY and CDR2 SMNVEV (reference sequence). Trimming shortened V by 4 bases and J by 4 bases, and 12 bases separated the two germline ends. This CDR3 region has 14 residues. The CDR3 DNA is TGTGCCAGCAGTTCCGCCGCACTAGCAGATACGCAGTATTTT. Protein sequence: CASSSAALADTQYF.

The CDR3, as DNA: TGTGCCAGTAGTAAAGAAATATCTAGCGGGAGGGCGGGTGAGCAGTTCTTC. Translation: CASSKEISSGRAGEQFF. The rearrangement uses TRBV19 and TRBJ2-1, with TRBD2 identical over 12 bases. V was clipped by 4 bases and J by 9 bases; unmatched bases: 13. Germline V gene lookup returns CDR1 LNHDA and CDR2 SQIVND (reference sequence). The CDR3 contains 17 residues. Full variable domain (outside the CDR3, taken from reference TRBV19 and TRBJ2-1): DGGITQSPKYLFRKEGQNVTLSCEQNLNHDAMYWYRQDPGQGLRLIYYSQIVNDFQKGDIAEGYSVSREKKESFPLTVTSAQKNPTAFYLCASSKEISSGRAGEQFFGPGTRLTVL.

This chain links TRBV28 with TRBJ2-2; a possible D gene is TRBD1 (6 bases). The V gene's germline CDR1 is MDHEN and CDR2 SYDVKM. This CDR3 contains 16 residues. The V gene lost 2 bases and the J gene lost 4 bases, with 14 bases spanning the gap. CDR3: CASSLKAGESTGELFF. The CDR3 bases are TGTGCCAGCAGTTTAAAGGCAGGGGAAAGCACCGGGGAGCTGTTTTTT.

V usage is TRBV11-2 and J usage is TRBJ2-3; D gene ambiguous. CDR1 and CDR2 from the germline V gene are SGHAT and FQNNGV. The CDR3 has 12 amino acids. V was cut by 1 base and J by 5 bases, with 4 bases left in between. CDR3 protein: CASSLAVDTQYF. The DNA of the CDR3 is TGTGCCAGCAGCTTAGCTGTAGATACGCAGTATTTT.

The chain uses TRBV19 and TRBJ1-4, with 7 bases aligning to TRBD1. The germline gives CDR1 LNHDA, CDR2 SQIVND (reference sequence). The CDR3 consists of 14 residues. V shed 6 bases and J 7 bases; nucleotides not matched to a gene: 8. CDR3: CASSSTGVGEKLFF. The CDR3 bases are TGTGCCAGTAGCTCTACAGGGGTGGGTGAAAAACTGTTTTTT.